The 19 T cell receptor beta chains in this list originate from one sample, sequenced in a study of blood T cells in healthy people across ages. A second about 7 to 12 cycle PCR used barcoded and J-beta primers. Via MiXCR, TCRdb re-called the 5' RACE reads, giving one row per CDR3 protein. This sample has under 1,000,000 distinct CDR3 sequences, with more than 35% found just once. Input material: blood. The receptors stem from an elderly man in good health.

Only a few counts were recorded for this clonotype. The genes are TRBV20-1 and TRBJ1-2; D is unresolved. This CDR3 has 10 amino acids. Germline V gene sequence: CDR1 DFQATT, CDR2 SNEGSKA (reference sequence). V gave up 6 bases and J gave up 4 bases, with 6 bases separating them. In DNA, the CDR3 is TGCAGTGCCGGGAGCTATGGCTACACCTTC. Its protein product is CSAGSYGYTF.

There are a few counts of this clonotype. The chain links TRBV7-2 to TRBJ2-3; D possibly corresponds to TRBD2 (6 bases). The V end was cut by 0 bases, the J end by 4 bases, with 11 bases between. The CDR3 has 15 residues. Germline CDR1 is SGHTA and CDR2 is FQGNSA. This CDR3 is CASSLAAAGPDTQYF. CDR3 coding DNA: TGTGCCAGCAGCTTAGCAGCGGCGGGACCAGATACGCAGTATTTT.

The chain recombines TRBV7-2 with TRBJ2-5; 7 positions agree with TRBD2. The V segment lost 5 bases and the J segment 5 bases; nucleotides outside the gene matches: 11. This CDR3 contains 15 residues. CDR1 SGHTA and CDR2 FQGNSA come from the germline V gene. Written as DNA, the CDR3 is TGTGCCAGCAGCCGTAGGGCGGGAGAGGAGGAGACCCAGTACTTC. It yields the protein CASSRRAGEEETQYF.

The V gene is TRBV4-3, the J gene TRBJ1-5; no clear D. The CDR3 length is 15 residues. Germline V lookup: CDR1 LGHNA, CDR2 YSLEER. Trimming removed 1 base at V and 3 bases at J, with 10 bases between. CDR3 protein: CASSQVPGVNQPQHF. In DNA form, the CDR3 reads TGCGCCAGCAGCCAAGTACCCGGGGTCAATCAGCCCCAGCATTTT.

The J gene is TRBJ2-1, the V gene TRBV7-3, with a possible D match to TRBD1 (5 bases). The CDR3 is 15 amino acids. Germline lookup yields CDR1 SGHTA and CDR2 FQGTGA. V dropped 5 bases and J dropped 4 bases, with 15 bases sitting between them. The CDR3 bases are TGTGCCAGCAGCCCCCACCCCCAGGGATACAATGAGCAGTTCTTC. Protein: CASSPHPQGYNEQFF.

Worth noting for this clonotype: A much larger clone lies one base from this, so it may be a read error. The chain has TRBV28 and TRBJ2-2; D is ambiguous. This CDR3 contains 12 residues. Germline CDR1 is MDHEN and CDR2 is SYDVKM. V was cut by 3 bases and J by 4 bases, with 3 bases left in between. CDR3 residues: CASSLTTGELFF. The CDR3 DNA reads as TGTGCCAGCAGTTTGACCACCGGGGAGCTGTTTTTT.

This sequence joins TRBV7-8 and TRBJ2-7, with TRBD1 matching over 10 bases. Germline lookup yields CDR1 SGHVS and CDR2 FQNEAQ. CDR3 length: 16 amino acids. The J segment lost 5 bases and the V segment lost 1 base, leaving 8 bases of the junction unmatched. The CDR3 DNA sequence: TGTGCCAGCAGCTTAGTCGGACAGGGGGATAGGAACGAGCAGTACTTC. This encodes CASSLVGQGDRNEQYF.

A remark on this clonotype: It may be a read error: a sequence one base away is much more abundant. The chain links TRBV12-3 or TRBV12-4 to TRBJ2-4; the match to TRBD2 covers 9 bases. The J call may be faulty, since TRBJ2-7 better matches the DNA end. The CDR3 is 15 amino acids. CDR3 sequence (DNA): TGTGCCAACAGTTTCCCTAGCGGGGAATATTACGAGCAGTACTTC. This sequence encodes CANSFPSGEYYEQYF.

This clonotype was counted a few times. The gene calls are TRBV6-2 or TRBV6-3 and TRBJ2-3, with D uncertain. From germline, CDR1 is MNHEY and CDR2 SVGEGT. V was clipped by 3 bases and J by 6 bases, with 10 bases between them. The length of the CDR3 is 13 residues. The CDR3 spells CASSYERVDTQYF. CDR3 nucleotides: TGTGCCAGCAGTTATGAACGGGTTGATACGCAGTATTTT.

This clonotype has a handful of counts. V and J are TRBV12-3 or TRBV12-4 and TRBJ2-1; 7 bases agree with TRBD2. This CDR3 region has 15 residues. After removal of 6 bases from V and 5 bases from J, the junction contained 10 bases not matched to a gene. CDR3 nucleotides: TGTGCCAGCAGGCAAGCGGGAAACCAGGACAATGAGCAGTTCTTC. Translated, it gives CASRQAGNQDNEQFF.

This clonotype was detected only a few times. V and J are TRBV28 and TRBJ2-3; no reliable D call. Looked up from germline, CDR1 is MDHEN and CDR2 is SYDVKM. V lost 7 bases and J 2 bases, leaving 22 bases between the germline ends. This CDR3 contains 17 residues. Here the CDR3 DNA reads TGTGCCAGCACCCCACTCCTCGGGTTCCTTGACACAGATACGCAGTATTTT. Protein sequence: CASTPLLGFLDTDTQYF. Combining the CDR3 with reference TRBV28 and TRBJ2-3 gives the whole variable domain DVKVTQSSRYLVKRTGEKVFLECVQDMDHENMFWYRQDPGLGLRLIYFSYDVKMKEKGDIPEGYSVSREKKERFSLILESASTNQTSMYLCASTPLLGFLDTDTQYFGPGTRLTVL.

This rearrangement joins TRBV13 to TRBJ1-6; TRBD1 matches at 7 bases. Germline loops: CDR1 PRHDT, CDR2 FYEKMQ (reference sequence). The CDR3 totals 16 residues. V lost 0 bases to trimming and J lost 8 bases; unmatched junction nucleotides: 7. The CDR3 nucleotides are TGTGCCAGCAGCTTAGGTTTTCGGACAGGAGATTCACCCCTCCACTTT. The encoded protein is CASSLGFRTGDSPLHF.

Ten or more counts support this clonotype. The J gene is TRBJ2-1, the V gene TRBV7-2; 13 positions match TRBD2. V gave up 5 bases and J gave up 9 bases; unmatched junction bases: 10. Germline lookup yields CDR1 SGHTA and CDR2 FQGNSA. The CDR3 sequence is 16 residues long. This chain's CDR3 is CASSATLAGGLGEQFF. Written as DNA, the CDR3 is TGTGCCAGCAGCGCAACACTAGCGGGAGGGCTTGGTGAGCAGTTCTTC. The full variable domain, its missing parts supplied by reference TRBV7-2 and TRBJ2-1, is GAGVSQSPSNKVTEKGKDVELRCDPISGHTALYWYRQSLGQGLEFLIYFQGNSAPDKSGLPSDRFSAERTGGSVSTLTIQRTQQEDSAVYLCASSATLAGGLGEQFFGPGTRLTVL.

Written as DNA, the CDR3 is TGTGCCAGCAGCTTAGCGAGGGCGGCAAATGAGCAGTTCTTC. Translation: CASSLARAANEQFF. The chain joins TRBV7-2 to TRBJ2-1; maybe TRBD2 (5 bases). From germline, CDR1 is SGHTA and CDR2 FQGNSA. V was pared by 0 bases and J by 7 bases, with 10 bases between. The CDR3 is 14 amino acids.

In its sample, this clonotype was seen a few times. This chain uses TRBV12-3 or TRBV12-4 with TRBJ2-6; either TRBD1 or TRBD2 may fit D (6 bases each). Trimming cost V 0 bases and J 0 bases, with 12 bases left between them. The CDR3 spans 18 residues. The CDR3 sequence: CASSLAIGGSSGANVLTF. The CDR3 DNA is TGTGCCAGCAGTTTAGCAATAGGGGGGAGCTCTGGGGCCAACGTCCTGACTTTC.

This clonotype has just a few counts. The rearrangement links TRBV10-3 to TRBJ2-7; D is perhaps TRBD2 (6 bases). CDR3 length: 16 amino acids. Trimming shortened V by 3 bases and J by 1 base, and 16 bases separated the two germline ends. Germline CDR1 is ENHRY and CDR2 is SYGVKD. The CDR3 nucleotides are TGTGCCATCAGTGATCCTGGGGAAAGCGGGTCCTACGAGCAGTACTTC. Its protein is CAISDPGESGSYEQYF.

The chain combines TRBV29-1 with TRBJ2-1; 10 bases map to TRBD2. The CDR3 length is 15 residues. In germline, CDR1 is SQVTM, CDR2 ANQGSEA. The V segment lost 6 bases and the J segment 12 bases; nucleotides outside the gene matches: 17. The CDR3 spells CSVETEREGRDGQFF. CDR3 nucleotides: TGCAGCGTCGAAACGGAGCGGGAGGGCAGGGATGGGCAGTTCTTC.

The chain combines TRBV10-3 with TRBJ2-2; 8 bases align to TRBD1. The germline V gene encodes CDR1 ENHRY and CDR2 SYGVKD. J was trimmed by 0 bases and V by 6 bases; bases with no gene match: 3. The CDR3 is 15 amino acids. The CDR3 loop is CAISRDRSNTGELFF. CDR3 in DNA: TGTGCCATCAGCCGGGACAGGTCGAACACCGGGGAGCTGTTTTTT.

This rearrangement joins TRBV10-3 to TRBJ1-1; perhaps TRBD1 as D (5 bases). Per germline, CDR1 ENHRY and CDR2 SYGVKD. The V end was cut by 3 bases, the J end by 3 bases, with 17 bases between. The CDR3 is 16 residues long. The CDR3 coding sequence is TGTGCCATCAGTGATCTCGGGGGAACGACTCACACTGAAGCTTTCTTT. Translated, it gives CAISDLGGTTHTEAFF.